What follows describes a single TCR beta chain. The antigen remains unidentified. The data derive from a study of long-term antiretroviral therapy in people with HIV. Points from the study as a whole: The study collected no data on ART adherence, viral resistance or therapy changes.

Run at survey level, the immunoSEQ assay was version v3.0. Assay used: immunoSEQ multiplex PCR; TCRdb lists only in-frame clones, some missing. The sample yields under 45,000 clones, around 83% seen once. Here the sequenced sample was unsorted PBMCs, taken 1 year after starting antiretroviral therapy. This TCR derives from a man aged 18-30 years with HIV.

This CDR3 reads CASSHKEHSLSPKRTGELFF. For the CDR3, the DNA is TGCGCCAGCAGCCATAAAGAACATTCTCTATCTCCCAAACGGACCGGGGAGCTGTTTTTT. This chain uses TRBV4-1 with TRBJ2-2; D uncertain. V dropped 3 bases and J dropped 5 bases, with 28 bases sitting between them. The V gene's germline CDR1 is MGHRA and CDR2 YSYEKL. This CDR3 comprises 20 residues.